The subject of this entry is one TCR beta chain. This entry comes from a study of T cell responses to AZD1222 COVID-19 vaccine. CDR3 length: 15 residues. Germline CDR1 SEHNR, CDR2 FQNEAQ (reference sequence). Trimming shortened V by 2 bases and J by 5 bases, and 13 bases separated the two germline ends. Assay used: immunoSEQ multiplex PCR; TCRdb lists only in-frame clones, some missing. Counted here are around 58,000 clones, about 90% occurring once; the ten biggest clones make up around 15%. The starting material was peripheral blood, obtained 28 days after the second AZD1222 dose. The TCR comes from an adult who received the AZD1222 COVID-19 vaccine. This chain connects TRBV7-9 to TRBJ2-1; no reliable D call. This CDR3 is CASSLLTETDNEQFF. The CDR3 DNA sequence: TGTGCCAGCAGCTTACTAACGGAAACCGACAATGAGCAGTTCTTC.